This T cell receptor (beta chain) was sequenced for a study of T cell responses to AZD1222 COVID-19 vaccine. Comments on this clone: What it binds is unknown.

Overall study findings and caveats: Repertoire samples came only from after the peak T cell response.

Profiling relied on immunoSEQ multiplex PCR, and the TCRdb table lists in-frame clones only, not all of them. The table records roughly 120,000 clones, roughly nine tenths of them present only once. CDR1 is MNHEY, CDR2 SVGAGI, per germline. The V gene lost 7 bases and the J gene lost 8 bases, with 18 bases spanning the gap. The CDR3 has 14 amino acids. The genes are TRBV6-5 and TRBJ1-3, with D possibly TRBD1 on 6 matching bases. This receptor was identified in an adult who received the AZD1222 COVID-19 vaccine. This sample comprised peripheral blood, obtained 28 days after the second AZD1222 dose. The CDR3 DNA reads TGTGCCAGCAAACGGGGACACTTTGACCACACCATATATTTT. Encoded protein: CASKRGHFDHTIYF.